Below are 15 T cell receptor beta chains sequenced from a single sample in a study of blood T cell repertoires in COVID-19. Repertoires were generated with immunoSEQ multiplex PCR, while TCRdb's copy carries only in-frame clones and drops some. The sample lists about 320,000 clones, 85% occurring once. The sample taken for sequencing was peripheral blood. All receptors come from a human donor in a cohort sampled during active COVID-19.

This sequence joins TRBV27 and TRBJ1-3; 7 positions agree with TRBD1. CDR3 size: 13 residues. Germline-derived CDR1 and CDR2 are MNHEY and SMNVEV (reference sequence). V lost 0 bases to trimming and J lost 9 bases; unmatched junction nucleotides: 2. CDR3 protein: CASSLSTGSTIYF. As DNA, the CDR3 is TGTGCCAGCAGTTTATCGACAGGGAGCACCATATATTTT.

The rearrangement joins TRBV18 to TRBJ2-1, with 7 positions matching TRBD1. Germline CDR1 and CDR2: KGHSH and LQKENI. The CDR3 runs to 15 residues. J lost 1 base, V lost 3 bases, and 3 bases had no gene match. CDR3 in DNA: TGTGCCAGCTCACCGGTGACAGGGTCCTACAATGAGCAGTTCTTC. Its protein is CASSPVTGSYNEQFF.

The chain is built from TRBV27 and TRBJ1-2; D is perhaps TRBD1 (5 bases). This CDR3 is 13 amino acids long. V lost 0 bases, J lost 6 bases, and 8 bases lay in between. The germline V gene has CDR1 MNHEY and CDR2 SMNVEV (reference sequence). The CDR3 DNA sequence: TGTGCCAGCAGTTTATCGGGGCAGCATGGCTACACCTTC. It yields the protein CASSLSGQHGYTF.

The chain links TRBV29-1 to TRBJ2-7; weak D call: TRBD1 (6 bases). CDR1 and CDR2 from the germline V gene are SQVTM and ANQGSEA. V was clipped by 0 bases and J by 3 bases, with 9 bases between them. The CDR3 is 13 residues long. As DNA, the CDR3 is TGCAGCGTTGAAGATCGGGACAACTACGAGCAGTACTTC. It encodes CSVEDRDNYEQYF.

CDR3 in DNA: TGTGCCAGCAGCCAGACAGGATATTCACCCCTCCACTTT. It encodes CASSQTGYSPLHF. The rearrangement joins TRBV14 to TRBJ1-6, with a weak D call TRBD1 (6 bases). Germline V lookup: CDR1 SGHDN, CDR2 FVKESK. This CDR3 contains 13 residues. Between the trimmed V and J ends, which lost 3 bases and 8 bases, there was a span of 8 bases.

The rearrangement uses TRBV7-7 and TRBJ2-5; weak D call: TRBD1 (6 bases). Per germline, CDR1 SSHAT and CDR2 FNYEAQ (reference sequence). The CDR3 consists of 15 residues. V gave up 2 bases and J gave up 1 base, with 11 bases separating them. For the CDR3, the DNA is TGTGCCAGCAGCTTAAACAGGGCGAGCCAAGAGACCCAGTACTTC. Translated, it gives CASSLNRASQETQYF.

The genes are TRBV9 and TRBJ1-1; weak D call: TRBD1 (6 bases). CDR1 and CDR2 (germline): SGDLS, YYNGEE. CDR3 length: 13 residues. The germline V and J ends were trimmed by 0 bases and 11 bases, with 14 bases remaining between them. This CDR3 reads CASSVVEQGWAFF. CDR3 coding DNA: TGTGCCAGCAGCGTAGTGGAACAGGGCTGGGCTTTCTTT.

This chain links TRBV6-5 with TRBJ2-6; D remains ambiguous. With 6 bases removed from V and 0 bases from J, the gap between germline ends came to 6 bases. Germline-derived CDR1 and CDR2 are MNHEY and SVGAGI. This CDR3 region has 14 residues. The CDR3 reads CASRRLSGANVLTF. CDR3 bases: TGTGCCAGCAGGAGACTCTCTGGGGCCAACGTCCTGACTTTC.

CDR3 region: CASSVDRTNSNQPQHF. In DNA form, the CDR3 reads TGTGCCAGCAGCGTCGACAGGACAAATAGCAATCAGCCCCAGCATTTT. The genes are TRBV2 and TRBJ1-5; TRBD1 might be the D (6 bases). The V gene lost 6 bases and the J gene lost 0 bases, with 15 bases spanning the gap. From germline, CDR1 is SNHLY and CDR2 FYNNEI. The CDR3 spans 16 residues.

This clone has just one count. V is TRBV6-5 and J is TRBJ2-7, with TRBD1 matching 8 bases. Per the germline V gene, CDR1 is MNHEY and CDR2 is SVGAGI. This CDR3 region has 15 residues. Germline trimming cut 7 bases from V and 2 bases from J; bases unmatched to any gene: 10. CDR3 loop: CASTSPGTGPYEQYF. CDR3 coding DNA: TGTGCCAGCACCTCCCCCGGGACAGGCCCCTACGAGCAGTACTTC.

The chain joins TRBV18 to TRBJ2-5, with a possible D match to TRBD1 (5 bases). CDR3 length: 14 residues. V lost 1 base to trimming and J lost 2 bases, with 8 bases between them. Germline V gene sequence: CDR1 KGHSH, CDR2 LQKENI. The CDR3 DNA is TGTGCCAGCTCACCACAGACAGATCAAGAGACCCAGTACTTC. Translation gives CASSPQTDQETQYF.

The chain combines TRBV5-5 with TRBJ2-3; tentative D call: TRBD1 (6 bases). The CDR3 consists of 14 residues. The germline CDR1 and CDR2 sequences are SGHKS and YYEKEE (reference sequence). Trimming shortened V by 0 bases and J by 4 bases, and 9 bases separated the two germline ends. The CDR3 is CASSLAQGSDTQYF. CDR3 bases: TGTGCCAGCAGCTTGGCACAGGGTTCAGATACGCAGTATTTT.

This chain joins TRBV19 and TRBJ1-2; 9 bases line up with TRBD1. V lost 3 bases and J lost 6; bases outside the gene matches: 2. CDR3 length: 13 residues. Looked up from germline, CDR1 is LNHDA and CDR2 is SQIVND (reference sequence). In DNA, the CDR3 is TGTGCCAGTAGTATCCGACAGGGGGATGGCTACACCTTC. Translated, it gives CASSIRQGDGYTF.

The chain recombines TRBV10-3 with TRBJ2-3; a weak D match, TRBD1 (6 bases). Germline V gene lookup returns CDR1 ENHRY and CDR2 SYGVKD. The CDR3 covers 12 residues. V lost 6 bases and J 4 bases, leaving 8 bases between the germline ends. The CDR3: CAIRGAADTQYF. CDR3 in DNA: TGTGCCATCAGGGGGGCGGCAGATACGCAGTATTTT.

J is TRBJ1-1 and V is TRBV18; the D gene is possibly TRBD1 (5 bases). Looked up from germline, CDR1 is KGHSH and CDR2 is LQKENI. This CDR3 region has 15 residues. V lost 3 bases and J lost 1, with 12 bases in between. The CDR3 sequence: CASSPPTGQNTEAFF. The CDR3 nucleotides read TGTGCCAGCTCACCGCCTACAGGTCAGAACACTGAAGCTTTCTTT.